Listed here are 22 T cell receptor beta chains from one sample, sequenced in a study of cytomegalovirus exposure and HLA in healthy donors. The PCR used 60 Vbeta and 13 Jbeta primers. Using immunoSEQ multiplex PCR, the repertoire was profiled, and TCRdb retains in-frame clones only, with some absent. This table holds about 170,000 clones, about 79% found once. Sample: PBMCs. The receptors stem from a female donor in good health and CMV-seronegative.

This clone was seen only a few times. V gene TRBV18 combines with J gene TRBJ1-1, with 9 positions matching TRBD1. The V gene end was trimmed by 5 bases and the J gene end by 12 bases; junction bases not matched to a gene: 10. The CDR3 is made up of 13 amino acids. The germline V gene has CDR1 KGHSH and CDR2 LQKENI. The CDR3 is CASSSSDRGVPFF. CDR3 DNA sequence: TGTGCCAGCTCATCTTCGGACAGGGGCGTACCTTTCTTT.

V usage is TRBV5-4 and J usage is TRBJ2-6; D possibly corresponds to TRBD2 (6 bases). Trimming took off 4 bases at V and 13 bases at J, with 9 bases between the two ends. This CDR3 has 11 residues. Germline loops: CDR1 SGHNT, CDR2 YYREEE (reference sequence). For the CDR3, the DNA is TGTGCCAGCAGCAACCGGGGGGTCCTGACTTTC. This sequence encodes CASSNRGVLTF.

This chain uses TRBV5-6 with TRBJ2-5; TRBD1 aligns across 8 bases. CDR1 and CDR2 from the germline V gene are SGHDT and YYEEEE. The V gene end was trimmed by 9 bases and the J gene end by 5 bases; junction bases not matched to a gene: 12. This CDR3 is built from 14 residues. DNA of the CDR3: TGTGCCACGACCTTGCAGGGGGCAAGGGAGACCCAGTACTTC. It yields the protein CATTLQGARETQYF.

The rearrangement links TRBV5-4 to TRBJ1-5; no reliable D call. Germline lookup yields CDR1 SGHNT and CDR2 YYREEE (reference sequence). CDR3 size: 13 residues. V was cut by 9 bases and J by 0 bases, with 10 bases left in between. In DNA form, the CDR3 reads TGTGCCACCGGCCGGGGTAGCAATCAGCCCCAGCATTTT. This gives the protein CATGRGSNQPQHF. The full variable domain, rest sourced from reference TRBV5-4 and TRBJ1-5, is ETGVTQSPTHLIKTRGQQVTLRCSSQSGHNTVSWYQQALGQGPQFIFQYYREEENGRGNFPPRFSGLQFPNYSSELNVNALELDDSALYLCATGRGSNQPQHFGDGTRLSIL.

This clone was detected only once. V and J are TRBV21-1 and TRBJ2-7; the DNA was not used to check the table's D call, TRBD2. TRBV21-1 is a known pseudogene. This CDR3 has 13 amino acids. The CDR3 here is CASSDRLRDEQYF. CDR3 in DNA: TGTGCCAGCAGCGATCGACTACGGGACGAGCAGTACTTC.

This CDR3 reads CASSLSGTSNADTQYF. The CDR3 nucleotides read TGTGCCAGCAGCTTATCTGGGACTAGCAACGCAGATACGCAGTATTTT. The rearrangement joins TRBV7-3 to TRBJ2-3, with 9 bases aligning to TRBD2. Unmatched junction bases numbered 7, after V lost 2 bases and J lost 4 bases. In germline, CDR1 is SGHTA, CDR2 FQGTGA. The CDR3 is made up of 16 amino acids.

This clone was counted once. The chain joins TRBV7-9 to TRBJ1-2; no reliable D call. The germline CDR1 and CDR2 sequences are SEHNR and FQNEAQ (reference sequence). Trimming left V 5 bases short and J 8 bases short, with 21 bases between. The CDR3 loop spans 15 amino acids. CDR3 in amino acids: CASSQTQIAPGGYTF. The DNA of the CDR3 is TGTGCCAGCAGCCAAACCCAAATCGCACCGGGAGGCTACACCTTC.

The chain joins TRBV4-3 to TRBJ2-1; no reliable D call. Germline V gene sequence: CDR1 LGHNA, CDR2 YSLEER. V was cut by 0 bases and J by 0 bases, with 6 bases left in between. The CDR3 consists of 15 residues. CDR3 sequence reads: CASSQDGSSYNEQFF. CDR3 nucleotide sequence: TGCGCCAGCAGCCAAGATGGCAGCTCCTACAATGAGCAGTTCTTC.

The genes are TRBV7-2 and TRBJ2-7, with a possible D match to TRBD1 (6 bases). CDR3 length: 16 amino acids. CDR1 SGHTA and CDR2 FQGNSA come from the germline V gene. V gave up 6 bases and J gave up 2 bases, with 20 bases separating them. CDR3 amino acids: CASSPGQYLRTYEQYF. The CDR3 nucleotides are TGTGCCAGCAGTCCGGGACAATACCTTAGAACCTACGAGCAGTACTTC.

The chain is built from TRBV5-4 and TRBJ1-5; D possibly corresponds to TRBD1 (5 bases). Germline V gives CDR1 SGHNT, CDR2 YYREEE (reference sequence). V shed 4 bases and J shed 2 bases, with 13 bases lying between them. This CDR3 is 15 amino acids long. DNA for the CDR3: TGTGCCAGCAGCCGGGGGGGGGACGGCAATCAGCCCCAGCATTTT. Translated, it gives CASSRGGDGNQPQHF. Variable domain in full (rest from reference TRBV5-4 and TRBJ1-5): ETGVTQSPTHLIKTRGQQVTLRCSSQSGHNTVSWYQQALGQGPQFIFQYYREEENGRGNFPPRFSGLQFPNYSSELNVNALELDDSALYLCASSRGGDGNQPQHFGDGTRLSIL.

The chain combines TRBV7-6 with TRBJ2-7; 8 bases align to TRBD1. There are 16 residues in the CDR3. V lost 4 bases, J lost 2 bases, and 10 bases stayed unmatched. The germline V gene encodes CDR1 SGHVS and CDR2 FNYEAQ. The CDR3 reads CASSSTTGGSTYEQYF. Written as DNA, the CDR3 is TGTGCCAGCAGCTCCACCACAGGGGGTAGCACCTACGAGCAGTACTTC.

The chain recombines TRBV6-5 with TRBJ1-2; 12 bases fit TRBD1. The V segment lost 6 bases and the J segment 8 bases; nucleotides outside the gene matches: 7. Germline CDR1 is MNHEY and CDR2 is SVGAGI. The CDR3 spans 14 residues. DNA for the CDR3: TGTGCCAGCAGACGGGGACAGGGGGCAAGGGGCTACACCTTC. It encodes CASRRGQGARGYTF.

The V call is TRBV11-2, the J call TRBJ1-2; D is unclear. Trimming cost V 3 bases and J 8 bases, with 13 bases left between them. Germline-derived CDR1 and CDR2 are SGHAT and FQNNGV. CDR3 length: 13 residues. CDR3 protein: CASSLGSTMGYTF. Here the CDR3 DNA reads TGTGCCAGCAGCTTGGGGAGTACCATGGGCTACACCTTC. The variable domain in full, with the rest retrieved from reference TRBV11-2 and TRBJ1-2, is EAGVAQSPRYKIIEKRQSVAFWCNPISGHATLYWYQQILGQGPKLLIQFQNNGVVDDSQLPKDRFSAERLKGVDSTLKIQPAKLEDSAVYLCASSLGSTMGYTFGSGTRLTVV.

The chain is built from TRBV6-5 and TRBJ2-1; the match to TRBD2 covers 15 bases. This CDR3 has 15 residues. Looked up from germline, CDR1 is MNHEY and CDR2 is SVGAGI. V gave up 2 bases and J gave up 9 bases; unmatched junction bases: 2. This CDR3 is CASSYGLAGGGEQFF. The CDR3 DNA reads TGTGCCAGCAGTTACGGACTAGCGGGAGGGGGTGAGCAGTTCTTC.

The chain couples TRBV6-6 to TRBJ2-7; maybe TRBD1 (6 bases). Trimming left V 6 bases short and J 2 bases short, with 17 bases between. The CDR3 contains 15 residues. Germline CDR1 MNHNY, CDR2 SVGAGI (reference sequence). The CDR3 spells CASSASPRGPYEQYF. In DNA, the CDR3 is TGTGCCAGCAGCGCATCACCCAGGGGACCCTACGAGCAGTACTTC.

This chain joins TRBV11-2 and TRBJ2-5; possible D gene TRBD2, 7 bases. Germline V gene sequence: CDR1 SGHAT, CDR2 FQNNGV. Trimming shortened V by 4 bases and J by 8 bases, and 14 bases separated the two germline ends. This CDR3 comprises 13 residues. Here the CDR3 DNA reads TGTGCCAGCAGCTGGGGGGGGGCTGCAACCCAGTACTTC. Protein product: CASSWGGAATQYF.

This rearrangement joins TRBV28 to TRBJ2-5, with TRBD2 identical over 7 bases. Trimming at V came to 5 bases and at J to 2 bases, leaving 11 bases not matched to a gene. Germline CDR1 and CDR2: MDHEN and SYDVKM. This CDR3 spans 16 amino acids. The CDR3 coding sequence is TGTGCCAGCAGTCCCCGATTTTGGCGGGGGCAAGAGACCCAGTACTTC. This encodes CASSPRFWRGQETQYF.

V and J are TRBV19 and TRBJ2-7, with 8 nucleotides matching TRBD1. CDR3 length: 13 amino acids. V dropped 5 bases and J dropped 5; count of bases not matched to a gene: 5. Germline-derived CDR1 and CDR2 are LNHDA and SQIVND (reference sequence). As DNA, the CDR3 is TGTGCCAGTAGTGGCGACAGGGGCCACGAGCAGTACTTC. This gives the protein CASSGDRGHEQYF.

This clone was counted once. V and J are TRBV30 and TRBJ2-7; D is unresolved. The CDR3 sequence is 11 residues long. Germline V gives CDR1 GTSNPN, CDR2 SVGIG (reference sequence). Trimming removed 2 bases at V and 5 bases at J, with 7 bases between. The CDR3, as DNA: TGTGCCTGGAGTAGCCGGGACGAGCAGTACTTC. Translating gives CAWSSRDEQYF.

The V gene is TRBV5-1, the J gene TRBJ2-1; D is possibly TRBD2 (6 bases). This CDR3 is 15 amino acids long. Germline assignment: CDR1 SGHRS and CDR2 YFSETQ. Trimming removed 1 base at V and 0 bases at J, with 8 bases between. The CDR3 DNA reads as TGCGCCAGCAGCTTGCAGGGAGGCTCCTACAATGAGCAGTTCTTC. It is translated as CASSLQGGSYNEQFF.

CDR3 bases: TGCAGCGTTGACAGGGACAACGGTGGCTACACCTTC. It specifies CSVDRDNGGYTF. The gene calls are TRBV29-1 and TRBJ1-2; D perhaps matches TRBD1 (6 bases). The CDR3 has 12 amino acids. Trimming pared 3 bases from V and 7 bases from J, leaving 12 bases between. Germline-derived CDR1 and CDR2 are SQVTM and ANQGSEA.

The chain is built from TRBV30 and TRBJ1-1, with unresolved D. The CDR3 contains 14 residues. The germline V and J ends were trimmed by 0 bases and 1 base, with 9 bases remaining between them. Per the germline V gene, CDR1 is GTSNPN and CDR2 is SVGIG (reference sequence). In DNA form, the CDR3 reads TGTGCCTGGAGTGTAGGAGTGGGGAACACTGAAGCTTTCTTT. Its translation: CAWSVGVGNTEAFF.